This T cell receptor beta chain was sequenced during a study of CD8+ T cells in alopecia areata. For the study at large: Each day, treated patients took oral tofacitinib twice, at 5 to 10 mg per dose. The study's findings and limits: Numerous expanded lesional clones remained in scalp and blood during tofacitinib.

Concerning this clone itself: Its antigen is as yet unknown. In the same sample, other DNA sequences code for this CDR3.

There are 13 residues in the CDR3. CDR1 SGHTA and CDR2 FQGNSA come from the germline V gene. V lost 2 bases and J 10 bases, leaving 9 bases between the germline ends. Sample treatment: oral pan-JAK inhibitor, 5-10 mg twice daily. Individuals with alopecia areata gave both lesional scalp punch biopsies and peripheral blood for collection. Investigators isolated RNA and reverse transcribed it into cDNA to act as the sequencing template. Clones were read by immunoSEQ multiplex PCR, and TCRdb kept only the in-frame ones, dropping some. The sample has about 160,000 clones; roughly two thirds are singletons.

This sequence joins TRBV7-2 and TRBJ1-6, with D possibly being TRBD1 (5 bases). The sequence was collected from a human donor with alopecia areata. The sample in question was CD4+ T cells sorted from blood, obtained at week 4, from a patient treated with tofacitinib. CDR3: CASSLRRGSPLHF. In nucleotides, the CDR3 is TGTGCCAGCAGCTTAAGACGGGGGTCACCCCTCCACTTT.